This record covers a single TCR beta chain. This CDR3 spans 15 amino acids. Germline CDR1 LGHDT, CDR2 YNNKEL (reference sequence). This entry comes from a study of T cells expressing NK-cell markers. TCRdb reprocessed the 5' RACE reads and stores each CDR3 protein as one record, lacking DNA. This sample's table reports roughly 350,000 distinct CDR3 sequences. V usage is TRBV3-1 and J usage is TRBJ2-1. The TCR was taken from a man aged 18 to 70 in good health. Sequencing input: blood T cells: a sorted CD56 or NKG2C T cell subset, CD4+ or CD8+ T cells, or bulk PBMC T cells (not recorded which). CDR3 sequence: CASSQRRSTYNEQFF.